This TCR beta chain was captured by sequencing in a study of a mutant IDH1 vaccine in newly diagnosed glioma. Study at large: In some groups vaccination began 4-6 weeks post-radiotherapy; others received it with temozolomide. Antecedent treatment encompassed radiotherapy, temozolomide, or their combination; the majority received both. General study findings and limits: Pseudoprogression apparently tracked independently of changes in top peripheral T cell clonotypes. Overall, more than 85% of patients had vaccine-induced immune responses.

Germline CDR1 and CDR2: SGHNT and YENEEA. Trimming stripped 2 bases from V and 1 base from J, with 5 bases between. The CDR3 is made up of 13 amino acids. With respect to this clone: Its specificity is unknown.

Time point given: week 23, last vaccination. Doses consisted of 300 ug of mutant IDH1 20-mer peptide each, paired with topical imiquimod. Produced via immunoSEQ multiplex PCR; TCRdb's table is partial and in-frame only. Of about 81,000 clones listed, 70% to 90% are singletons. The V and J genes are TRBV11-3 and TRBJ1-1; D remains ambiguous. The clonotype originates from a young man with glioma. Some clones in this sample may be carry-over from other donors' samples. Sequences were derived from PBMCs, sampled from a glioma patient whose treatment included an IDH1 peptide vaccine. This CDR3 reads CASSLNGNTEAFF. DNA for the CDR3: TGTGCCAGCAGCTTAAATGGGAACACTGAAGCTTTCTTT.